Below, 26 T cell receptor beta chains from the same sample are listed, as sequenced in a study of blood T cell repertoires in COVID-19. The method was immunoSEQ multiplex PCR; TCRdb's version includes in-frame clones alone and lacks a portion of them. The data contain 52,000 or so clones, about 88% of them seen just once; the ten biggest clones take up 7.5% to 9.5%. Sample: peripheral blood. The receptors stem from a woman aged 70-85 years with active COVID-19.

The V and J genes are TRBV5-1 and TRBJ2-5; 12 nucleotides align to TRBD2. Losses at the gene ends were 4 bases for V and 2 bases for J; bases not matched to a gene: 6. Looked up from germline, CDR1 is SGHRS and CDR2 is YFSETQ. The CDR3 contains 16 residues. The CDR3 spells CASSILLAGGQETQYF. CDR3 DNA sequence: TGCGCCAGCAGCATACTACTAGCGGGGGGTCAAGAGACCCAGTACTTC.

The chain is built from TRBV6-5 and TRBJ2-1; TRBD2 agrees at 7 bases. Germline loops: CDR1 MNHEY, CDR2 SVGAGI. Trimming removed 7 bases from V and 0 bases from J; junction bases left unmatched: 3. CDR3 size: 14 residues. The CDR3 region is CASKGGSSYNEQFF. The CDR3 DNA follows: TGTGCCAGCAAAGGCGGGAGCTCCTACAATGAGCAGTTCTTC.

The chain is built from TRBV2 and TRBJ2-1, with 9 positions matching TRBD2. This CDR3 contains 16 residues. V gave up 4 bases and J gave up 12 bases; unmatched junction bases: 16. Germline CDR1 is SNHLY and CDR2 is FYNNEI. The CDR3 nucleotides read TGTGCCAGCAGTGCGGGCGGGAGGGGGACTACTCAAGGGCAGTTCTTC. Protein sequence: CASSAGGRGTTQGQFF.

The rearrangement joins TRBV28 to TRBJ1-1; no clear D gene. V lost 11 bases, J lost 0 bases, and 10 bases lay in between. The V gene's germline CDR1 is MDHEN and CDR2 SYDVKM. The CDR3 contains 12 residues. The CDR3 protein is CAGKEVNTEAFF. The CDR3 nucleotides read TGTGCCGGCAAGGAGGTGAACACTGAAGCTTTCTTT.

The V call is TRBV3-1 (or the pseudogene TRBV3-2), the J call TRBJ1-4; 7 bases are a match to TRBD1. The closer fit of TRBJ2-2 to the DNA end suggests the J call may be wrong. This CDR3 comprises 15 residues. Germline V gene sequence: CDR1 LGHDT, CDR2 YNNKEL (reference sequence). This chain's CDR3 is CASSQPTGFGLELFF. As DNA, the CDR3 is TGTGCCAGCAGCCAACCGACAGGGTTCGGACTGGAGCTGTTTTTT.

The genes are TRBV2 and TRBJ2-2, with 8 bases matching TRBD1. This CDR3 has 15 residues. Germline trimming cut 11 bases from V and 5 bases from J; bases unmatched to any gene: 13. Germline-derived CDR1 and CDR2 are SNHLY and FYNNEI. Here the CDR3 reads CAGQGQGGGTGELFF. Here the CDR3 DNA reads TGTGCCGGACAAGGACAGGGTGGAGGAACCGGGGAGCTGTTTTTT.

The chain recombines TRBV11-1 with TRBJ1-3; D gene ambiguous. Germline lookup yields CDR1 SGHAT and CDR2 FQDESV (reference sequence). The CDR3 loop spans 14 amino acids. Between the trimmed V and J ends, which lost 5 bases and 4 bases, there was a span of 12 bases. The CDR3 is CASSSRGYGNTIYF. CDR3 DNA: TGTGCCAGCAGCAGCCGCGGGTACGGAAACACCATATATTTT.

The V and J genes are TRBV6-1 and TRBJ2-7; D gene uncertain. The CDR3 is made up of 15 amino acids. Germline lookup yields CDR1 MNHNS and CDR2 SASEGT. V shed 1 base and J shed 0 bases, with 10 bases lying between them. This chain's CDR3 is CASSEETRISYEQYF. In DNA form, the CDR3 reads TGTGCCAGCAGTGAAGAGACACGAATCTCCTACGAGCAGTACTTC.

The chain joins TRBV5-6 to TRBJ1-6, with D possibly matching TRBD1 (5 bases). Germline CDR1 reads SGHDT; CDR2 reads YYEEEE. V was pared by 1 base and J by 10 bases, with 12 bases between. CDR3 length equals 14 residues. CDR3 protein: CASSLRQGGSPLHF. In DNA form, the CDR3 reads TGTGCCAGCAGCTTGAGGCAGGGTGGCTCACCCCTCCACTTT.

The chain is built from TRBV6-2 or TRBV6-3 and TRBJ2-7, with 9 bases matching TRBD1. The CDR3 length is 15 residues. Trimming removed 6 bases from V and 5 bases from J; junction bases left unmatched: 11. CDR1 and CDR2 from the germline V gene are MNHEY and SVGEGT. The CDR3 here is CASSPRTGDANEQYF. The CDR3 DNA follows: TGTGCCAGCAGCCCGAGGACAGGGGATGCCAACGAGCAGTACTTC.

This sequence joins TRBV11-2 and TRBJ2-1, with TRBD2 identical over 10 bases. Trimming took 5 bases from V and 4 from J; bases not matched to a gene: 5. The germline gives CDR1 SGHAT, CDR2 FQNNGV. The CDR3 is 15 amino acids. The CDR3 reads CASSPGLATYNEQFF. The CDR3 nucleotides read TGTGCCAGCAGCCCGGGACTAGCGACGTACAATGAGCAGTTCTTC.

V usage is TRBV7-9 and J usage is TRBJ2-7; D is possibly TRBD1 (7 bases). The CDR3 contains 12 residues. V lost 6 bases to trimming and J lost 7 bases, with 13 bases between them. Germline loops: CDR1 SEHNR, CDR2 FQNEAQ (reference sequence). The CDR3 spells CASSSQGGEQYF. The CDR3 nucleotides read TGTGCCAGCAGTTCCCAGGGGGGTGAGCAGTACTTC.

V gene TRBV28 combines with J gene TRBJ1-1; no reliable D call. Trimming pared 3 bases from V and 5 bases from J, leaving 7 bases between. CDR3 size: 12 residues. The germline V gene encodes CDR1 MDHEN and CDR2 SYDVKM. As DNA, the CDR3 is TGTGCCAGCAGTTTGGTACGGACTGAAGCTTTCTTT. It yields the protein CASSLVRTEAFF.

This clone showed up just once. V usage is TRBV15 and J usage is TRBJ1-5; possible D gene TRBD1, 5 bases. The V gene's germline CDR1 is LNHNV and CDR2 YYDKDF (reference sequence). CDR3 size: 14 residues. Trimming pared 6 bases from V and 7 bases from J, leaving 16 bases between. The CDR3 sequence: CATSSQGRGQPQHF. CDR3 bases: TGTGCCACCAGTAGCCAGGGCCGAGGCCAGCCCCAGCATTTT. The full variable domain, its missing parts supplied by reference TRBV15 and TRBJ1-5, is DAMVIQNPRYQVTQFGKPVTLSCSQTLNHNVMYWYQQKSSQAPKLLFHYYDKDFNNEADTPDNFQSRRPNTSFCFLDIRSPGLGDTAMYLCATSSQGRGQPQHFGDGTRLSIL.

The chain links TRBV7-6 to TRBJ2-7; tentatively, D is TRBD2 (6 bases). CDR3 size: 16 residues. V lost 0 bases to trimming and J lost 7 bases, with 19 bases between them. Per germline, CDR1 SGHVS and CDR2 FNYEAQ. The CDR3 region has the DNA TGTGCCAGCAGCTTAGCGCTCGGGGGTTTAGTGCATGAGCAGTACTTC. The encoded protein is CASSLALGGLVHEQYF.

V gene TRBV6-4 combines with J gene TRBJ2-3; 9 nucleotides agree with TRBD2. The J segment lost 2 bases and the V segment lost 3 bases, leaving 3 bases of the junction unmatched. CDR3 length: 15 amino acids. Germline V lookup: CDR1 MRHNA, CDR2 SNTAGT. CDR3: CASSDVAGVTDTQYF. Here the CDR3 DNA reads TGTGCCAGCAGTGATGTAGCGGGGGTCACAGATACGCAGTATTTT.

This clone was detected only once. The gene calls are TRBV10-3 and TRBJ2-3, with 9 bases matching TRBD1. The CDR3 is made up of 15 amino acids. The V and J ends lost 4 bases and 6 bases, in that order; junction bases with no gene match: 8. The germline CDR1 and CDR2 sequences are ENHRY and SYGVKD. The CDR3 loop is CAISGGDREGDTQYF. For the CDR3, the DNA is TGTGCCATCAGTGGGGGGGACAGGGAAGGGGATACGCAGTATTTT.

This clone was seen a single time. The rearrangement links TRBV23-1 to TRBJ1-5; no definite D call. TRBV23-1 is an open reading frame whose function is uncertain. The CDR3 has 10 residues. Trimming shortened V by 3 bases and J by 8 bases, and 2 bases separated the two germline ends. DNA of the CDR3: TGCGCCAGCAGTCACGAGCCCCAGCATTTT. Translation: CASSHEPQHF.

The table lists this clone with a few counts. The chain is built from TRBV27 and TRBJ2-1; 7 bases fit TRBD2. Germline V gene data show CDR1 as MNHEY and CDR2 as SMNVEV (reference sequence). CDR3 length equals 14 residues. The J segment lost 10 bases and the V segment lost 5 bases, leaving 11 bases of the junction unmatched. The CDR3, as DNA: TGTGCCAGCAGTGCCTCGCGACTAGCTCGAGAGCAGTTCTTC. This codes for CASSASRLAREQFF.

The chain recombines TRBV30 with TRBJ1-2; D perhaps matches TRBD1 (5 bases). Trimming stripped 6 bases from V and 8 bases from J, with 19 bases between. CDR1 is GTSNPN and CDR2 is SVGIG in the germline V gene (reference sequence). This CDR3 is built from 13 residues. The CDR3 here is CACTADFGGGYTF. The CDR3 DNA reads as TGTGCCTGCACAGCGGATTTCGGGGGAGGCTACACCTTC.

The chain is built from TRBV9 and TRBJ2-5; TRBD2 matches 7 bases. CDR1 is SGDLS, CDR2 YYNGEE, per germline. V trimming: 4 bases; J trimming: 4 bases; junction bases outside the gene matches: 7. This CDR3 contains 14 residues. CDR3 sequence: CASSPLGGIETQYF. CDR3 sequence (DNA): TGTGCCAGCAGCCCGCTGGGGGGGATAGAGACCCAGTACTTC.

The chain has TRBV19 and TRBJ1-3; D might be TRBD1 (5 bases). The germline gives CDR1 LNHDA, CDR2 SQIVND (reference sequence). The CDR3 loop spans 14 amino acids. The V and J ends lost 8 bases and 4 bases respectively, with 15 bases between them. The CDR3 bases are TGTGCCAGTTTCGACAGTTACCGAGGAAACACCATATATTTT. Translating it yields CASFDSYRGNTIYF.

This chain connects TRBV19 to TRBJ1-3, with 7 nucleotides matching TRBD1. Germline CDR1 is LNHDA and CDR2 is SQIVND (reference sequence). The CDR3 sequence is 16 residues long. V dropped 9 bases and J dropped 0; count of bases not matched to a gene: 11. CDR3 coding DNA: TGTGCCAGCCGACGGGACAGCCTATACTCTGGAAACACCATATATTTT. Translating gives CASRRDSLYSGNTIYF.

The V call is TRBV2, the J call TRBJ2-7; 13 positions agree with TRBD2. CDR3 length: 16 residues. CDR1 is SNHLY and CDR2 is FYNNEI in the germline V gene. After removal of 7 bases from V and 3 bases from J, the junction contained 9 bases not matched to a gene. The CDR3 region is CASNPVGTSGDYEQYF. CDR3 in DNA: TGTGCCAGCAATCCCGTTGGGACTAGCGGGGACTACGAGCAGTACTTC. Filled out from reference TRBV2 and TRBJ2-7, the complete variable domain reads EPEVTQTPSHQVTQMGQEVILRCVPISNHLYFYWYRQILGQKVEFLVSFYNNEISEKSEIFDDQFSVERPDGSNFTLKIRSTKLEDSAMYFCASNPVGTSGDYEQYFGPGTRLTVT.

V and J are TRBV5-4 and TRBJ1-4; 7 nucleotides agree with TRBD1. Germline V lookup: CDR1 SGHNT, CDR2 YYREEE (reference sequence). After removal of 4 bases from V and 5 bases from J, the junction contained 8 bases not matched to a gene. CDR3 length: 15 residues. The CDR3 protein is CASSVPSGGNEKLFF. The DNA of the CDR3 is TGTGCCAGCAGCGTCCCCTCAGGGGGGAATGAAAAACTGTTTTTT.

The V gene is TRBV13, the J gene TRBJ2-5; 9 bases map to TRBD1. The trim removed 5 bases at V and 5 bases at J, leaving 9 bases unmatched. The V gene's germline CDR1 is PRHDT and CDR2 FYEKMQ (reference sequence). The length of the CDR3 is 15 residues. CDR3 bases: TGTGCCAGCAGCACTGGACAGGGGTGGCAGGAGACCCAGTACTTC. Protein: CASSTGQGWQETQYF.